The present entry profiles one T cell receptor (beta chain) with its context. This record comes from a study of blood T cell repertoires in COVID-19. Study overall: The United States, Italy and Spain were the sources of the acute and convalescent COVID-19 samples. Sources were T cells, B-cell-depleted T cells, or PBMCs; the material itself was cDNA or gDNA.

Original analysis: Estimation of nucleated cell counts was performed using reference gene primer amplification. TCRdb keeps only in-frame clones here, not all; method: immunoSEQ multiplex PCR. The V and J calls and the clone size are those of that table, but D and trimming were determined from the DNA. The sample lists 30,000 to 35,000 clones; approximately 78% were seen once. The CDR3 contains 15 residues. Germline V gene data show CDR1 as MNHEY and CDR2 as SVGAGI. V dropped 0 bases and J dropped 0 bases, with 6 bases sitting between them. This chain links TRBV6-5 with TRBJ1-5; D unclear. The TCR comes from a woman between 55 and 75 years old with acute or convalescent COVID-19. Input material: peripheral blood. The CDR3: CASSYSGVSNQPQHF. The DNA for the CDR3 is TGTGCCAGCAGTTACTCTGGAGTTAGCAATCAGCCCCAGCATTTT.